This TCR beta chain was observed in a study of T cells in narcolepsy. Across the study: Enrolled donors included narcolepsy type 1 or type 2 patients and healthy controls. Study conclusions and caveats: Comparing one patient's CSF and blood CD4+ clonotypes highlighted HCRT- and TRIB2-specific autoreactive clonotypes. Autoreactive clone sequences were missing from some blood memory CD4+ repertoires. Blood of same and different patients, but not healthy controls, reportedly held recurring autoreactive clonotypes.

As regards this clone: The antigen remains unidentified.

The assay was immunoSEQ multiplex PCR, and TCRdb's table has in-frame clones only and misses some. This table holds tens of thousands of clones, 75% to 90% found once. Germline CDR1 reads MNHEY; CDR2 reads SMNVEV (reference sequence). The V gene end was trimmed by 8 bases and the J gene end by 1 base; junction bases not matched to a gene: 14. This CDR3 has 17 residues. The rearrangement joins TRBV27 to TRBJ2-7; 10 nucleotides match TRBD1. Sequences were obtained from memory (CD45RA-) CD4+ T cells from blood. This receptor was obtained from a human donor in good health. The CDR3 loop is CASLRRDRGRLSYEQYF. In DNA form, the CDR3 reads TGTGCCAGCCTACGCCGGGACAGGGGCCGTTTGTCCTACGAGCAGTACTTC.